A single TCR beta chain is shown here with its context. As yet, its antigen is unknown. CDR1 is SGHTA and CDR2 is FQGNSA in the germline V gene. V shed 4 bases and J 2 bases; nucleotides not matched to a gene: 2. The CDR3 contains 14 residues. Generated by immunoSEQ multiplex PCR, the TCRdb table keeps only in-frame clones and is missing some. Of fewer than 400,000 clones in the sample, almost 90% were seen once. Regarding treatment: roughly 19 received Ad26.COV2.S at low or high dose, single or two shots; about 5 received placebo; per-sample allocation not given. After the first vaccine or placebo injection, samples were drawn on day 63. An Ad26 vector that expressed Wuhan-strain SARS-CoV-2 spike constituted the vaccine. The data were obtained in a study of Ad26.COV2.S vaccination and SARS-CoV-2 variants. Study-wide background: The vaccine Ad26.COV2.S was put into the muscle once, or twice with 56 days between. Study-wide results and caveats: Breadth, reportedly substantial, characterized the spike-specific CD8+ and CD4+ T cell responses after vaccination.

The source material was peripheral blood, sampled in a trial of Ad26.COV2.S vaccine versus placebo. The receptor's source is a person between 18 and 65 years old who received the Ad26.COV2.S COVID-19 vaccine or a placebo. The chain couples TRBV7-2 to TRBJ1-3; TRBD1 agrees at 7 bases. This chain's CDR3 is CASSSGQPGNTIYF. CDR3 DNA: TGTGCCAGCAGCTCGGGACAGCCTGGAAACACCATATATTTT.